These T cell receptor beta chains were read from a single sample in a study of T cells in Graves' hyperthyroidism and ophthalmopathy. TCRdb processed the multiplex PCR reads anew with MiXCR; each CDR3 protein has one entry. The profile shows 150,000 to 200,000 distinct CDR3 sequences, about 9.4% of them singletons. Source material: blood. These receptors came from a woman between 18 and 29 years old with Graves' hyperthyroidism that later progressed to Graves' ophthalmopathy. Each CDR3 is given with its conserved first and last residue. Fields, in order: J gene, V gene, clone size, D gene, CDR3 protein. The D gene is left open where the match is weak. Clone size is shown for a subset of rows, as once, few, many or a class of expanded clone.

TRBJ1-6	TRBV12-3/TRBV12-4	many	NA	CASLSSYNSPLHF
TRBJ2-2	TRBV19	many	NA	CASSIEGSRRTGELFF
TRBJ2-3	TRBV12-3/TRBV12-4	many	NA	CASRRTTDTQYF
TRBJ1-4	TRBV6-1	many	NA	CASSEAPGGKLFF
TRBJ1-5	TRBV7-8	many	NA	CASTPTGHNQPQHF
TRBJ2-1	TRBV27	many	TRBD2	CASQEQGLAGISYNEQFF
TRBJ2-7	TRBV2	many	NA	CASSEYTGATYEQYF
TRBJ1-2	TRBV27	many	TRBD1	CASRDNRGNYYGYTF
TRBJ2-2	TRBV29-1	many	TRBD1	CSVRQGPGELFF
TRBJ2-5	TRBV10-2	many	TRBD1	CASRQGVSETQYF
TRBJ1-6	TRBV12-3/TRBV12-4	many	NA	CASRAGRPYNSPLHF
TRBJ1-4	TRBV6-6	many	NA	CASSYGEVTNEKLFF
TRBJ1-2	TRBV29-1	NA	NA	CSTQDGAGHYGYTF
TRBJ2-1	TRBV6-1	NA	NA	CASSEARSNEQFF
TRBJ1-2	TRBV9	many	NA	CASSVGAGGNYGYTF
TRBJ1-5	TRBV6-2/TRBV6-3	many	NA	CASSSWTANQPQHF
TRBJ2-7	TRBV30	many	NA	CAWSVRDRNYEQYF
TRBJ2-5	TRBV11-3	many	TRBD1	CASSLTGGFETQYF
TRBJ2-3	TRBV5-5	many	TRBD2	CASSYGTSGGTDTQYF
TRBJ1-1	TRBV7-8	many	NA	CASSLVNGFPMNTEAFF
TRBJ1-5	TRBV20-1	many	NA	CSALTPRENQPQHF
TRBJ1-1	TRBV25-1	few	TRBD1	CASSEYGTGQAEAFF
TRBJ2-7	TRBV4-1	many	NA	CASSQELGAPYEQYF
TRBJ1-6	TRBV25-1	many	TRBD1	CASSDTGVSPLHF
TRBJ1-1	TRBV19	many	NA	CASHLGNTEAFF
TRBJ1-4	TRBV12-3/TRBV12-4	many	NA	CASSSEGYEKLFF
TRBJ1-2	TRBV6-1	many	TRBD1	CASSQRQGKDLYGYTF
TRBJ1-2	TRBV28	many	TRBD1	CASSLGQGFSGYTF
TRBJ2-2	TRBV5-1	many	TRBD1	CASSFGQGANTGELFF